This section outlines one T cell receptor (beta chain) sequence together with its context. Antigen: not known. This sample's TCRbeta library carried unique molecular identifier barcodes. TCRdb itself ran the PCR reads through MiXCR, one entry per CDR3 protein. This table holds some 100,000 distinct CDR3 sequences, around a quarter found once. The sample comes from a study of T-cell reconstitution after alpha-beta-depleted transplantation in children. Regarding the study as a whole: High day-60 TCRbeta diversity in some patients came from surviving recipient T cells and thymic progenitors. Expanded graft clones, several hundred of them, were reportedly the source of alpha-beta T cells about two months after transplant. Fresh T-cell production supplied most of the T-cell counts and diversity seen one year after transplant.

Per the germline V gene, CDR1 is SGHRS and CDR2 is YFSETQ. The CDR3 runs to 17 residues. V shed 0 bases, J shed 2 bases, and the junction held 11 bases outside the gene matches. The clonotype originates from a boy aged 2-15 years with acute lymphoblastic leukemia, due to receive a stem cell transplant. Specimen: PBMCs, collected before TCRalphabeta/CD19-depleted stem cell transplant. The rearrangement links TRBV5-1 to TRBJ2-7; 7 bases are shared with TRBD2. In DNA form, the CDR3 reads TGCGCCAGCAGCTTGGAACTGCGTCTAGCGGTACCCTACGAGCAGTACTTC. It translates to CASSLELRLAVPYEQYF.